The TCR beta chain described here comes from a study of blood T cell repertoires in COVID-19. This CDR3 region has 13 residues. Trimming shortened V by 4 bases and J by 1 base, and 7 bases separated the two germline ends. Germline loops: CDR1 SEHNR, CDR2 FQNEAQ (reference sequence). Assay: immunoSEQ multiplex PCR; the TCRdb copy retains only in-frame clones and omits some. The data contain about 200,000 clones, approximately 87% of them seen just once; the ten biggest clones take up 0.65% to 0.95%. This sequence was found in a woman between 70 and 85 years old with acute or convalescent COVID-19. Material for sequencing was peripheral blood. The V gene is TRBV7-9, the J gene TRBJ1-1; D gene unclear. DNA of the CDR3: TGTGCCAGCAGCTCCCTCGGGAACACTGAAGCTTTCTTT. It specifies CASSSLGNTEAFF.